This is a list of T cell receptor beta chains from one sample in a study of OX40 agonist ivuxolimab in advanced cancers. The method was immunoSEQ multiplex PCR; TCRdb's version includes in-frame clones alone and lacks a portion of them. The sample carries under 20,000 clones, 83% recorded once. The sequenced sample was CD4+ or CD8+ T cells sorted from blood, obtained in a trial of the OX40 agonist ivuxolimab. The receptor source for this set is an adult with an advanced solid tumor such as melanoma, head and neck, liver or kidney cancer. Each CDR3 is given with its conserved first and last residue. Each record gives: CDR3 protein, CDR3 DNA, D gene, clone size, V gene, J gene. The D gene is left open where the match is weak. Clone size is stated in some rows and not others, as once, few, many or a class when expanded.

CASFLVLGSMNTEAFF,TGTGCCAGCTTTCTTGTTTTGGGGTCCATGAACACTGAAGCTTTCTTT,-,-,TRBV2,TRBJ1-1
CASSVLRGGSYNSPLHF,TGTGCCAGCAGCGTCTTACGTGGGGGATCCTATAATTCACCCCTCCACTTT,-,-,TRBV5-6,TRBJ1-6
CASSAPGGPPYEQYF,TGTGCCAGCAGTGCCCCCGGGGGGCCCCCCTACGAGCAGTACTTC,-,-,TRBV2,TRBJ2-7
CASRAGGISNQPQHF,TGTGCCAGCAGGGCAGGGGGAATTAGCAATCAGCCCCAGCATTTT,TRBD1,few,TRBV2,TRBJ1-5
CASSPHDRVPSYEQYF,TGTGCCAGCAGTCCCCACGACAGGGTTCCTTCCTACGAGCAGTACTTC,TRBD1,-,TRBV27,TRBJ2-7
CSVHPRGGNEQFF,TGCAGCGTCCACCCCAGGGGCGGGAATGAGCAGTTCTTC,-,-,TRBV29-1,TRBJ2-1
CASSARLASYEQYF,TGTGCCAGCAGTGCCCGACTGGCCTCCTACGAGCAGTACTTC,-,-,TRBV6-5,TRBJ2-7
CASSLAGTGGEKLFF,TGTGCCAGCAGTTTGGCCGGGACAGGGGGCGAAAAACTGTTTTTT,TRBD1,-,TRBV6-5,TRBJ1-4
CASSGQDTYEQYF,TGTGCCAGCAGCGGACAGGATACCTACGAGCAGTACTTC,TRBD1,-,TRBV6-6,TRBJ2-7
CASSPDPADEQFF,TGTGCCAGCAGCCCGGACCCCGCGGATGAGCAGTTCTTC,-,once,TRBV9,TRBJ2-1
CASSYSPGGTETQYF,TGTGCCAGCAGTTATTCACCGGGGGGGACGGAGACCCAGTACTTC,TRBD2,-,TRBV6-5,TRBJ2-5
CASSQGPGQNTGELFF,TGCGCCAGCAGCCAAGGACCAGGCCAGAACACCGGGGAGCTGTTTTTT,-,-,TRBV4-1,TRBJ2-2
CASSTDRDSYEQYF,TGTGCCAGTAGTACGGACAGGGACTCCTACGAGCAGTACTTC,TRBD1,-,TRBV19,TRBJ2-7
CASSGDNNSPLHF,TGTGCCAGCAGTGGGGACAATAATTCACCCCTCCACTTT,-,-,TRBV6-4,TRBJ1-6
CASSTHRVNTEAFF,TGTGCCAGCAGCACCCACAGGGTGAACACTGAAGCTTTCTTT,-,-,TRBV7-2,TRBJ1-1
CASSLVGENTEAFF,TGCGCCAGCAGCTTGGTCGGGGAGAACACTGAAGCTTTCTTT,-,-,TRBV5-1,TRBJ1-1
CASGITGDLRYGYTF,TGTGCCAGCGGCATAACAGGGGATCTTCGTTATGGCTACACCTTC,TRBD1,-,TRBV9,TRBJ1-2
CASRSFTDTQYF,TGTGCCAGTAGGAGCTTTACAGATACGCAGTATTTT,-,-,TRBV19,TRBJ2-3
CASSMGQAYEQYF,TGTGCCAGTAGTATGGGACAGGCCTATGAGCAGTACTTC,TRBD1,once,TRBV19,TRBJ2-7
CASSPQGQTQETQYF,TGTGCCAGCAGCCCCCAAGGGCAAACCCAAGAGACCCAGTACTTC,-,-,TRBV9,TRBJ2-5
CASSQGQGAGNTIYF,TGCGCCAGCAGCCAAGGTCAGGGAGCTGGAAACACCATATATTTT,-,once,TRBV4-3,TRBJ1-3
CASSLRRADGYTF,TGTGCCAGCAGTTTACGTAGGGCGGATGGCTACACCTTC,-,-,TRBV27,TRBJ1-2
CAWRRNTEAFF,TGTGCCTGGAGGAGGAACACTGAAGCTTTCTTT,-,-,TRBV30,TRBJ1-1
CASSLARDNSPLHF,TGTGCCAGCAGCTTAGCGCGGGACAATTCACCCCTCCACTTT,-,many,TRBV9,TRBJ1-6
CASSLTGTGDEQYF,TGTGCCAGCAGCCTCACCGGGACAGGGGACGAGCAGTACTTC,TRBD1,-,TRBV9,TRBJ2-7
CASRPSTVGYEQYF,TGTGCCAGCAGACCATCGACGGTGGGGTACGAGCAGTACTTC,-,-,TRBV27,TRBJ2-7
CASSLQGARTEAFF,TGTGCCAGCAGCTTGCAGGGGGCGCGGACTGAAGCTTTCTTT,TRBD1,-,TRBV7-6,TRBJ1-1
CASSSHSGRANTGELFF,TGTGCCAGCAGTTCCCATTCGGGACGCGCGAACACCGGGGAGCTGTTTTTT,-,-,TRBV6-8,TRBJ2-2
CASEGHTEAFF,TGCGCCAGCGAGGGCCACACTGAAGCTTTCTTT,-,-,TRBV10-2,TRBJ1-1
CASSLHGGEQFF,TGCGCCAGCAGCCTACACGGCGGTGAGCAGTTCTTC,-,-,TRBV4-1,TRBJ2-1
CASSLWGETQYF,TGTGCCAGCAGCTTGTGGGGAGAGACCCAGTACTTC,-,few,TRBV5-3,TRBJ2-5